The 9 T cell receptor beta chains given below trace back to one sample, sequenced in a study of shared clonotypes between healthy human individuals. Using immunoSEQ multiplex PCR, the repertoire was profiled, and TCRdb retains in-frame clones only, with some absent. Of 2 million to 2.5 million clones in the sample, under 97% were seen once. Sample: naive CD4+ T cells sorted from blood. Subset of the sample: CD45RA+ positively selected. The origin of the receptors is a man younger than 35 in good health.

The gene calls are TRBV7-2 and TRBJ1-6; the match to TRBD1 covers 7 bases. CDR1 is SGHTA, CDR2 FQGNSA, per germline. Trimming at V came to 1 base and at J to 9 bases, leaving 3 bases not matched to a gene. This CDR3 has 14 amino acids. The CDR3 reads CASSLVGQSSPLHF. CDR3 bases: TGTGCCAGCAGCTTAGTGGGACAGAGTTCACCCCTCCACTTT. Complete variable domain (other parts from reference TRBV7-2 and TRBJ1-6): GAGVSQSPSNKVTEKGKDVELRCDPISGHTALYWYRQSLGQGLEFLIYFQGNSAPDKSGLPSDRFSAERTGGSVSTLTIQRTQQEDSAVYLCASSLVGQSSPLHFGNGTRLTVT.

The J gene is TRBJ2-3, the V gene TRBV11-2, with TRBD1 matching 8 bases. This CDR3 contains 16 residues. Germline V lookup: CDR1 SGHAT, CDR2 FQNNGV. V trimming: 4 bases; J trimming: 3 bases; junction bases outside the gene matches: 9. This CDR3 is CASSWGDRFRTDTQYF. For the CDR3, the DNA is TGTGCCAGCAGCTGGGGGGACAGGTTTAGGACAGATACGCAGTATTTT.

The chain has TRBV6-1 and TRBJ1-1; D may be TRBD1 (6 bases). The germline V gene has CDR1 MNHNS and CDR2 SASEGT. The ends were cut back, 0 bases at V and 4 bases at J, with 15 bases in the middle. The CDR3 loop spans 16 amino acids. CDR3: CASSEAHPGAGTEAFF. DNA for the CDR3: TGTGCCAGCAGTGAAGCGCATCCAGGGGCTGGCACTGAAGCTTTCTTT.

In this sample, this clone turned up once. The chain links TRBV6-1 to TRBJ2-1, with 8 nucleotides matching TRBD2. From germline, CDR1 is MNHNS and CDR2 SASEGT. There are 14 residues in the CDR3. V lost 2 bases and J lost 8; bases outside the gene matches: 5. The CDR3 DNA reads as TGTGCCAGCAGTGAAAGGACTAGCTTCGATGAGCAGTTCTTC. Translated: CASSERTSFDEQFF.

The chain's CDR3 is CASSLRGPDTQYF. For the CDR3, the DNA is TGTGCCAGCAGCTTACGGGGCCCAGATACGCAGTATTTT. This sequence joins TRBV11-2 and TRBJ2-3, with D possibly being TRBD1 or TRBD2 (5 bases each). The length of the CDR3 is 13 residues. Per germline, CDR1 SGHAT and CDR2 FQNNGV. The V gene lost 2 bases and the J gene lost 4 bases, with 7 bases spanning the gap.

This clone was seen only a few times. The rearrangement uses TRBV5-1 and TRBJ1-6; D may be TRBD1 (6 bases). The germline gives CDR1 SGHRS, CDR2 YFSETQ. Trimming left V 5 bases short and J 8 bases short, with 14 bases between. The CDR3 has 14 residues. CDR3: CASSSTGRDSPLHF. CDR3 coding DNA: TGCGCCAGCAGTTCTACAGGGAGGGATTCACCCCTCCACTTT.

On this clone itself: Other DNA sequences in the sample encode the same CDR3. The chain has TRBV30 and TRBJ1-1; no clear D. Germline CDR1 and CDR2: GTSNPN and SVGIG (reference sequence). The CDR3 totals 11 residues. V was clipped by 7 bases and J by 3 bases, with 9 bases between them. CDR3 amino acids: CAYSGDTEAFF. DNA of the CDR3: TGTGCCTATTCGGGCGACACTGAAGCTTTCTTT.

As concerns this clone: At the DNA level, this CDR3 is encoded by other sequences in the same sample as well. This chain uses TRBV5-1 with TRBJ1-2, with TRBD1 matching over 7 bases. Germline trimming cut 0 bases from V and 5 bases from J; bases unmatched to any gene: 4. This CDR3 has 14 amino acids. Germline V gene sequence: CDR1 SGHRS, CDR2 YFSETQ. The CDR3 region is CASSLGQGGYGYTF. Here the CDR3 DNA reads TGCGCCAGCAGCTTGGGACAGGGAGGGTATGGCTACACCTTC.

The rearrangement joins TRBV5-4 to TRBJ2-6; D gene uncertain. There are 18 residues in the CDR3. Trimming removed 4 bases from V and 1 base from J, with 18 bases in between. Looked up from germline, CDR1 is SGHNT and CDR2 is YYREEE (reference sequence). CDR3 nucleotide sequence: TGTGCCAGCAGCCCTAGGGCATCCCCACAGTCTGGGGCCAACGTCCTGACTTTC. It is translated as CASSPRASPQSGANVLTF.